This TCR beta chain was recorded in a study of identifying expanded T cells in peripheral blood. As for this clone: Its antigen remains unknown.

The CDR3 length is 16 residues. Per the germline V gene, CDR1 is SGHRS and CDR2 is YFSETQ. The V and J ends lost 4 bases and 6 bases respectively, with 22 bases between them. Healthy donors had no documented immune events, such as infections, while sampled. The study's findings and limits: Variance in clone template counts between approximately two-week samples significantly increased with total template count across all healthy donors.

Using immunoSEQ multiplex PCR, the repertoire was profiled, and TCRdb retains in-frame clones only, with some absent. The sample yields approximately 83,000 clones, 85% seen once. The sequence was collected from a person aged 18 to 75 in good health. The material sequenced was blood. The rearrangement joins TRBV5-1 to TRBJ1-1; a weak D match, TRBD1 (6 bases). The CDR3 DNA is TGCGCCAGCAGCCGATCACTATTGACAGGCTCCGCTGAAGCTTTCTTT. Amino acid sequence: CASSRSLLTGSAEAFF.